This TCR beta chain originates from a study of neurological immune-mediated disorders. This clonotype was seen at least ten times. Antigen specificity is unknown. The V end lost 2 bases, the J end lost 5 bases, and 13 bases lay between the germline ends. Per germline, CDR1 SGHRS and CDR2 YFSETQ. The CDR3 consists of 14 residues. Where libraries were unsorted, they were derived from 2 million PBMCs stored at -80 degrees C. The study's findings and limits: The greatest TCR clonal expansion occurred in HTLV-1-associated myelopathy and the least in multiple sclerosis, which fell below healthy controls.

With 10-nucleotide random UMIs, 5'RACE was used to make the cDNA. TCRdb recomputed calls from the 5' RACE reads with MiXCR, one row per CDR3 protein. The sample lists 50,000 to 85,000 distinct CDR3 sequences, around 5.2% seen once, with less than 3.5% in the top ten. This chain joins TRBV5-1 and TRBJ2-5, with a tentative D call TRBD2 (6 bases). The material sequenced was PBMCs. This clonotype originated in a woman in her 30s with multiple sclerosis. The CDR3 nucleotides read TGCGCCAGCAGCTTAATCGTGGAGGGGGAGACCCAGTACTTC. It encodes CASSLIVEGETQYF.